This paragraph reports one TCR beta chain. This sample is drawn from a study of CD4 and CD8 cells across lung adenocarcinoma regions. V lost 5 bases, J lost 10 bases, and 12 bases lay in between. The CDR3 has 13 amino acids. Samples came from patients with localized non-small cell lung adenocarcinoma. TCRdb re-derived calls from the PCR reads in MiXCR, one entry per CDR3 protein. The data contain under 15,000 distinct CDR3 sequences, about 50% of them singletons. What was sequenced was CD8+ T cells from the margin of a lung tumor. The chain uses TRBV12-3 or TRBV12-4 and TRBJ1-6, with a weak D call TRBD1 (5 bases). The sequence came from a male donor with lung adenocarcinoma. The CD4 and CD8 labels of this study may be unreliable. In DNA form, the CDR3 reads TGTGCCAGCAGTCTGCCGGGGGGGTCACCCCTCCACTTT. As protein: CASSLPGGSPLHF.